This T cell receptor beta chain was observed in a study of blood T cells in healthy people across ages. Notes on the study in general: A greater number of naive CD4+ cells and higher diversity distinguished long-lived donors from aged donors. Researchers deemed the diversity estimates from one million T cells underestimates.

This clonotype turned up a few times. Its antigen is not known. This CDR3 region has 17 residues. V shed 5 bases, J shed 7 bases, and the junction held 15 bases outside the gene matches. Sample-barcoded 5' priming and a J-beta primer mix drove a second PCR of about 6 to 12 cycles. Via MiXCR, TCRdb re-called the 5' RACE reads, giving one row per CDR3 protein. Of about 1,400,000 distinct CDR3 sequences listed, around two fifths are singletons. Sequencing input: blood. The sequence derives from a woman younger than 30 in good health. The chain carries TRBV12-3 or TRBV12-4 and TRBJ2-1, with 9 bases matching TRBD2. CDR3 nucleotides: TGTGCCAGCAGTCCACAGTCTAGCGGGGCACGGCAGAATGAGCAGTTCTTC. Translation gives CASSPQSSGARQNEQFF.